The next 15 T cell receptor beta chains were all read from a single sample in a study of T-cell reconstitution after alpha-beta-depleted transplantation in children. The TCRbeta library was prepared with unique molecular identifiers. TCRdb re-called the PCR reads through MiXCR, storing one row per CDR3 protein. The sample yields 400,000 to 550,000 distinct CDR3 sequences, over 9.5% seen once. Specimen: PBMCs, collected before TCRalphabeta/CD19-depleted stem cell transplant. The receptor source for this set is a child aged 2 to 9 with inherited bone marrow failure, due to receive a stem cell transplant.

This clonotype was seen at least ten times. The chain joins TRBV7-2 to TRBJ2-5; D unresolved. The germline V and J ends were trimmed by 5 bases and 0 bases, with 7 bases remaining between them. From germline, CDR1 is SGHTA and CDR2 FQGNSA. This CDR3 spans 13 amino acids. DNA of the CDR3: TGTGCCAGCAGCCAACCGTACCAAGAGACCCAGTACTTC. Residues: CASSQPYQETQYF. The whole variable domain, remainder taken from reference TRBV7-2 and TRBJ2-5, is GAGVSQSPSNKVTEKGKDVELRCDPISGHTALYWYRQSLGQGLEFLIYFQGNSAPDKSGLPSDRFSAERTGGSVSTLTIQRTQQEDSAVYLCASSQPYQETQYFGPGTRLLVL.

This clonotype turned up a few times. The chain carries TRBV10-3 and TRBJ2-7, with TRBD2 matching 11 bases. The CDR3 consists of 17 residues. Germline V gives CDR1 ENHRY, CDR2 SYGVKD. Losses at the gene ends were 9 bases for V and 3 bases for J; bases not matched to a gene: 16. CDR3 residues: CAIKAGLAGALDYEQYF. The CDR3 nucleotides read TGTGCCATTAAAGCCGGACTAGCGGGTGCCCTGGACTACGAGCAGTACTTC.

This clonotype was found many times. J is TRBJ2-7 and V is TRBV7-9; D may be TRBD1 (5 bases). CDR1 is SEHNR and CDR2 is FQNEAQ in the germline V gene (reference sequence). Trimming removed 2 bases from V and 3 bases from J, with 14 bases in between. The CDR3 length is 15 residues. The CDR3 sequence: CASSLPPAGIYEQYF. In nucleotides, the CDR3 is TGTGCCAGCAGCTTACCGCCCGCAGGGATCTACGAGCAGTACTTC.

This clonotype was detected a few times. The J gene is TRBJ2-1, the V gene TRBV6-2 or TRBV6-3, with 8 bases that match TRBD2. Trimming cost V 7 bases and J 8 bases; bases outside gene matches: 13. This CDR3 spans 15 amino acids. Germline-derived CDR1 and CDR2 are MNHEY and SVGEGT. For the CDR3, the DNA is TGTGCCAGCACCCTCCCGAGACTAGCGCATTATGAGCAGTTCTTC. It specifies CASTLPRLAHYEQFF.

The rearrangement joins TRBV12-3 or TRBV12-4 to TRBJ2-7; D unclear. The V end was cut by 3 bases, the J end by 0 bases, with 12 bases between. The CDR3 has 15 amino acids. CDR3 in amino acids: CASSFSPSYSYEQYF. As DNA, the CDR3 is TGTGCCAGCAGTTTTTCTCCGAGTTACTCCTACGAGCAGTACTTC.

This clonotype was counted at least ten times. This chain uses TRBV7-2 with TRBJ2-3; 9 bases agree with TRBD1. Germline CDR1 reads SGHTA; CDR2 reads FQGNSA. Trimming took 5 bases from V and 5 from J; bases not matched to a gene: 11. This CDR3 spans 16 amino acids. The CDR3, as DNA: TGTGCCAGCAGCAGTCGGGACAGGGATGGGGAAGATACGCAGTATTTT. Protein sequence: CASSSRDRDGEDTQYF.

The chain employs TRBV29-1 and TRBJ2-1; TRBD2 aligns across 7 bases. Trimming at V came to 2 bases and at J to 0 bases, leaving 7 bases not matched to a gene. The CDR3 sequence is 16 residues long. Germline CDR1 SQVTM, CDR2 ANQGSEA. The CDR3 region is CSVELAELSSYNEQFF. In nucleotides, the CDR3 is TGCAGCGTTGAACTAGCGGAATTGAGCTCCTACAATGAGCAGTTCTTC.

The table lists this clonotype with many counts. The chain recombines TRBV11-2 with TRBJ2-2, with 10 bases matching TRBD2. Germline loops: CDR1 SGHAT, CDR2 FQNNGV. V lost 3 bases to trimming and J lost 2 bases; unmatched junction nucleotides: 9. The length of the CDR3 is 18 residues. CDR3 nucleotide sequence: TGTGCCAGCAGCTTCCCCTATGCTAGCGGGAGAAACACCGGGGAGCTGTTTTTT. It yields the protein CASSFPYASGRNTGELFF.

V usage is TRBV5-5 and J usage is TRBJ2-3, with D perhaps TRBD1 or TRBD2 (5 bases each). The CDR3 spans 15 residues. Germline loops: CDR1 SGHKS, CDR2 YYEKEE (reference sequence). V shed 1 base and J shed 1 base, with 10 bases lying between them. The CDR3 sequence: CASSLPGGGTDTQYF. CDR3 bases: TGTGCCAGCAGCTTGCCTGGGGGTGGCACAGATACGCAGTATTTT.

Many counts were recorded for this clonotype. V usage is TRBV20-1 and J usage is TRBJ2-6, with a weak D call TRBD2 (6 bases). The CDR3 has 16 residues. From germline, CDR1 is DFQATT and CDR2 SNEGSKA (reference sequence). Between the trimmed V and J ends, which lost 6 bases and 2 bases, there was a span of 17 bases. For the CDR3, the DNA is TGCAGTGCGACCACGGCTAGACTAGCTGGGGCCAACGTCCTGACTTTC. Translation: CSATTARLAGANVLTF.

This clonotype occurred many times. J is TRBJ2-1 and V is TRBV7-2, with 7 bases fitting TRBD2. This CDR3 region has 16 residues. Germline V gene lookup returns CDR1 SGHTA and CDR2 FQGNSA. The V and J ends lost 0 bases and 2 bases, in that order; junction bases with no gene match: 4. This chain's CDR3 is CASSLALARTYNEQFF. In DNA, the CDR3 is TGTGCCAGCAGCTTAGCACTAGCGAGAACCTACAATGAGCAGTTCTTC.

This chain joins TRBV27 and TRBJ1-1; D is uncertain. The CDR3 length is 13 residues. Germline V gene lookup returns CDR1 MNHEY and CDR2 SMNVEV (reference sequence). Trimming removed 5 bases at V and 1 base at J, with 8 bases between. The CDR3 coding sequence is TGTGCCAGCAGTGTCCTTACGAACACTGAAGCTTTCTTT. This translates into CASSVLTNTEAFF.

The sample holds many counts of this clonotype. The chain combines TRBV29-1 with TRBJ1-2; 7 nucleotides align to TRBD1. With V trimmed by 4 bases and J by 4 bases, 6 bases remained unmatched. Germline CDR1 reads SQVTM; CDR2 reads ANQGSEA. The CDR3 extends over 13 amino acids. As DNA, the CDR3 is TGCAGCGTTGGGGGCCAGGGGGTCTATGGCTACACCTTC. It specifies CSVGGQGVYGYTF. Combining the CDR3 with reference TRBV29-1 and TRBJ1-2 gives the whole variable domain SAVISQKPSRDICQRGTSLTIQCQVDSQVTMMFWYRQQPGQSLTLIATANQGSEATYESGFVIDKFPISRPNLTFSTLTVSNMSPEDSSIYLCSVGGQGVYGYTFGSGTRLTVV.

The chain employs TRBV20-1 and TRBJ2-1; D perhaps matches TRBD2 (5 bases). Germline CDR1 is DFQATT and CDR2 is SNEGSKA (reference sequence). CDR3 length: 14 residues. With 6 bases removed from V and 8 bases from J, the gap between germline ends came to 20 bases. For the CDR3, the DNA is TGCAGTGCCCACCGCCTCCTAGCCTTTGATGAGCAGTTCTTC. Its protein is CSAHRLLAFDEQFF.

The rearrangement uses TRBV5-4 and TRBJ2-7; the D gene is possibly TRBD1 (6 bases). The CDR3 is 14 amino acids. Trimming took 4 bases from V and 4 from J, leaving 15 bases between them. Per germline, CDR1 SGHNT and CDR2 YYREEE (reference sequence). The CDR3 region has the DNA TGTGCCAGCAGCCTTGCAGTGGGGGCATACGAGCAGTACTTC. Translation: CASSLAVGAYEQYF.